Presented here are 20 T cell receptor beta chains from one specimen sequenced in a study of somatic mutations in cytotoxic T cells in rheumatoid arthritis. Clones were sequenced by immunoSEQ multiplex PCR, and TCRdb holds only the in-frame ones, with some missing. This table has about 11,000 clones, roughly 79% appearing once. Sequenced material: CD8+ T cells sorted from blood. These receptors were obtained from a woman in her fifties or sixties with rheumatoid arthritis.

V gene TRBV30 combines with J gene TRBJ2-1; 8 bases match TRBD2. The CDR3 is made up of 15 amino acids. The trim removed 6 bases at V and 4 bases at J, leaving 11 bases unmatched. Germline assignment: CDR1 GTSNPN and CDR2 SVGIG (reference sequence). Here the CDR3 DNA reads TGTGCCTGCCCTGCGGGACTAGGCCTATACAATGAGCAGTTCTTC. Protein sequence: CACPAGLGLYNEQFF.

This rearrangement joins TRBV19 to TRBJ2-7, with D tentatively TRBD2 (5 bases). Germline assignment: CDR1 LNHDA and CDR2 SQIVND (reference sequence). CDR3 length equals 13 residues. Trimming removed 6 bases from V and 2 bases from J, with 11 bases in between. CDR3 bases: TGTGCCAGTAGCCCTAGCCTCACCTACGAGCAGTACTTC. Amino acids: CASSPSLTYEQYF.

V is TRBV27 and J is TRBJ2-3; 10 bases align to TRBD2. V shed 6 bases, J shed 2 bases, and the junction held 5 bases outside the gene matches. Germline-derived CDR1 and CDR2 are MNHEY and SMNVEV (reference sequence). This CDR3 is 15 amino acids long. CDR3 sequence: CASRTSGPFTDTQYF. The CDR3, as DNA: TGTGCCAGCAGGACTAGCGGGCCCTTCACAGATACGCAGTATTTT.

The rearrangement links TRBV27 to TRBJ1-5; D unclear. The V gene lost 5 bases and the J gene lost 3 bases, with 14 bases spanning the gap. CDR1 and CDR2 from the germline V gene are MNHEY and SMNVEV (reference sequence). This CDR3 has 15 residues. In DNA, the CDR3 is TGTGCCAGCAGTATATGGCAGTTTTTCAATCAGCCCCAGCATTTT. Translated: CASSIWQFFNQPQHF.

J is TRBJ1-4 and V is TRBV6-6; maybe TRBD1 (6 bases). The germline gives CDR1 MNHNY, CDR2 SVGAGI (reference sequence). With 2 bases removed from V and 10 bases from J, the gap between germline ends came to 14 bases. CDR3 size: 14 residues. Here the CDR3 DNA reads TGTGCCAGCAGTTACCAACGACAGGCGACAAAACTGTTTTTT. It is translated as CASSYQRQATKLFF.

The CDR3 nucleotides read TGCGCCAGCAGCTTGGGACTAGGCACAAGCACAGATACGCAGTATTTT. This sequence encodes CASSLGLGTSTDTQYF. The genes are TRBV5-1 and TRBJ2-3, with a weak D call TRBD2 (6 bases). Germline V gives CDR1 SGHRS, CDR2 YFSETQ. V was trimmed by 0 bases and J by 0 bases, leaving 11 bases between them. The CDR3 sequence is 16 residues long.

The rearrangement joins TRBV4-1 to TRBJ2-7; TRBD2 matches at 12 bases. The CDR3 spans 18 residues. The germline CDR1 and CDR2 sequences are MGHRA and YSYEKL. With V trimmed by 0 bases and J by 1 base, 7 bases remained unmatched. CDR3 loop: CASSQDQLAGGLSYEQYF. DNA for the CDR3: TGCGCCAGCAGCCAAGATCAACTAGCGGGAGGTCTATCCTACGAGCAGTACTTC.

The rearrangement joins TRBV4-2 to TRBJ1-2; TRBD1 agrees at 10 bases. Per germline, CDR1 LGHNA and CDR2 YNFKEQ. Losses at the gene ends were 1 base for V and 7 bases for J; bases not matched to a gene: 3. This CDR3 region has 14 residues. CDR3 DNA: TGTGCCAGCAGCCAAGGACAGGGGGCATTTGGCTACACCTTC. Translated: CASSQGQGAFGYTF.

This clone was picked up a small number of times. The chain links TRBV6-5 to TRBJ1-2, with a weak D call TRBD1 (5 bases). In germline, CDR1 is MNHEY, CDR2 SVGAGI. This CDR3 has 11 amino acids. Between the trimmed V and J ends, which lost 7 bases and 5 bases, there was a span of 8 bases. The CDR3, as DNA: TGTGCCAGCACAGCAGGGTATGGCTACACCTTC. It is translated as CASTAGYGYTF.

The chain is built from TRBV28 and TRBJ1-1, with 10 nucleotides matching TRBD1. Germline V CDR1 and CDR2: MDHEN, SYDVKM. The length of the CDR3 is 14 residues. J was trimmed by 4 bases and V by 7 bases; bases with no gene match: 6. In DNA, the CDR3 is TGTGCCAGCACCTGGGGACAGGGGTCCACTGAAGCTTTCTTT. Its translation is CASTWGQGSTEAFF.

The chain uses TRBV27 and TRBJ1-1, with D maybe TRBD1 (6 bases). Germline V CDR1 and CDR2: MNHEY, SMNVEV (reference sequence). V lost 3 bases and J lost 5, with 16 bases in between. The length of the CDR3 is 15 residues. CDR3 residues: CASSFGVGGATEAFF. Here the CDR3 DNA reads TGTGCCAGCAGTTTTGGGGTCGGGGGGGCGACTGAAGCTTTCTTT.

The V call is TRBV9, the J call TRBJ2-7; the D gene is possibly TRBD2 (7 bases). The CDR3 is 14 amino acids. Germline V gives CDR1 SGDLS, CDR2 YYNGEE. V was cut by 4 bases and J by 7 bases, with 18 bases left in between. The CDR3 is CASSPAGGPEEQYF. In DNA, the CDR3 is TGTGCCAGCAGCCCAGCCGGGGGGCCGGAGGAGCAGTACTTC. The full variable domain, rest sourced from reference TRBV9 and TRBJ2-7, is DSGVTQTPKHLITATGQRVTLRCSPRSGDLSVYWYQQSLDQGLQFLIQYYNGEERAKGNILERFSAQQFPDLHSELNLSSLELGDSALYFCASSPAGGPEEQYFGPGTRLTVT.

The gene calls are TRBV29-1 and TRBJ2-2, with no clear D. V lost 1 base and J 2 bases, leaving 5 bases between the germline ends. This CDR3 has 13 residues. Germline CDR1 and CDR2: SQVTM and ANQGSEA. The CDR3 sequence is CSVEGPNTGELFF. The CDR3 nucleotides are TGCAGCGTTGAAGGGCCAAACACCGGGGAGCTGTTTTTT.

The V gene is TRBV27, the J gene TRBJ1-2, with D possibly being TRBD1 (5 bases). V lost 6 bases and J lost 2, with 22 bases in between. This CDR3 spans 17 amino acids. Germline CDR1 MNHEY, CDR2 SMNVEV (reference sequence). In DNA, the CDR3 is TGTGCCAGCAGATCTACCTTGGGGGGTGCATTGAACTATGGCTACACCTTC. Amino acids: CASRSTLGGALNYGYTF.

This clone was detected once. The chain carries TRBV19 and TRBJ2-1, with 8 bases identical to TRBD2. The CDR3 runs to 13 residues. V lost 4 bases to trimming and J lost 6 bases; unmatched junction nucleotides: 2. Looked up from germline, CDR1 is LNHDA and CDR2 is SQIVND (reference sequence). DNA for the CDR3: TGTGCCAGTAGTAGCGGGAGGATCAATGAGCAGTTCTTC. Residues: CASSSGRINEQFF.

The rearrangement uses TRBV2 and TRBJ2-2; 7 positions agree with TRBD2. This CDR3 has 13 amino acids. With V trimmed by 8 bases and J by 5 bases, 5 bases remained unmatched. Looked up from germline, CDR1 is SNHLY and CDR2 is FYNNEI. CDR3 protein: CASRDYLTGELFF. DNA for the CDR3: TGTGCCAGCCGGGACTATCTAACCGGGGAGCTGTTTTTT.

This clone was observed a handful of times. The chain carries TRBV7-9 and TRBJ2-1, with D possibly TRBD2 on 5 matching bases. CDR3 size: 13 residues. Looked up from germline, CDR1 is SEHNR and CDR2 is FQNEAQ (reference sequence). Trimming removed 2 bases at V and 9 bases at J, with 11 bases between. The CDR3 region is CASSLRGSGEQFF. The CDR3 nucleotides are TGTGCCAGCAGCTTACGGGGATCTGGTGAGCAGTTCTTC.

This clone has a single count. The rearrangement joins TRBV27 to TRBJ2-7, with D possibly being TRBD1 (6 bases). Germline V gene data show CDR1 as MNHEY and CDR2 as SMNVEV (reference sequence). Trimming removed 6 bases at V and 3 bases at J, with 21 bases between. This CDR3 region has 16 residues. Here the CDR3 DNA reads TGTGCCAGCAGCTTAGGATCACCGGGACAACACTACGAGCAGTACTTC. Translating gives CASSLGSPGQHYEQYF.

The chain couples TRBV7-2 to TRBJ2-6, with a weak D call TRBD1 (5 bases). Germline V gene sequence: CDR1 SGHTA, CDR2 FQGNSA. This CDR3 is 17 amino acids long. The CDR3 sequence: CATAFTRRVPGANVLTF. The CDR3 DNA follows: TGTGCTACAGCTTTCACGCGCAGGGTCCCTGGGGCCAACGTCCTGACTTTC. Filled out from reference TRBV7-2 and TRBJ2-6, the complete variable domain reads GAGVSQSPSNKVTEKGKDVELRCDPISGHTALYWYRQSLGQGLEFLIYFQGNSAPDKSGLPSDRFSAERTGGSVSTLTIQRTQQEDSAVYLCATAFTRRVPGANVLTFGAGSRLTVL.

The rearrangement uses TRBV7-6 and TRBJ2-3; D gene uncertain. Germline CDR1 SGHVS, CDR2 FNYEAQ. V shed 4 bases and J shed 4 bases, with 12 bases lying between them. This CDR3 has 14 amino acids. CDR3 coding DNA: TGTGCCAGCAGCTCTCAAATCGTAGCAGATACGCAGTATTTT. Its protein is CASSSQIVADTQYF.